Presented here are 22 T cell receptor beta chains from one specimen sequenced in a study of T-cell memory formation after mild COVID-19. Each CDR3 protein gets one entry after TCRdb re-called the 5' RACE reads with MiXCR. The data show roughly 410,000 distinct CDR3 sequences, 20% to 25% seen once. What was sequenced was PBMCs or a T cell subset sorted from them (not recorded which). The receptors were sampled from an adult woman who had mild COVID-19 (a few samples of this study predate the infection). Cell type and time point are not known.

The rearrangement links TRBV7-2 to TRBJ1-4, with a possible D match to TRBD1 (6 bases). This CDR3 is built from 15 residues. V shed 5 bases and J shed 5 bases, with 15 bases lying between them. Germline assignment: CDR1 SGHTA and CDR2 FQGNSA. DNA of the CDR3: TGTGCCAGCAGCGCCAACAGGGCCAGAAATGAAAAACTGTTTTTT. As protein: CASSANRARNEKLFF.

The CDR3 loop is CASSPPVGSTTGGELAKNIQYF. The CDR3, as DNA: TGTGCCAGCAGCCCCCCTGTCGGTAGTACAACGGGGGGGGAACTAGCCAAAAACATTCAGTACTTC. The rearrangement links TRBV9 to TRBJ2-4; 8 nucleotides match TRBD2. The V gene's germline CDR1 is SGDLS and CDR2 YYNGEE. V trimming: 4 bases; J trimming: 0 bases; junction bases outside the gene matches: 24. This CDR3 is built from 22 residues.

V gene TRBV7-2 combines with J gene TRBJ2-1, with D possibly TRBD2 on 6 matching bases. This CDR3 comprises 12 residues. Germline CDR1 and CDR2: SGHTA and FQGNSA. Trimming shortened V by 5 bases and J by 9 bases, and 11 bases separated the two germline ends. The CDR3 DNA is TGTGCCAGCAGCCTGACTAGAAGTGAGCAGTTCTTC. Translation: CASSLTRSEQFF.

In this sample, this clonotype turned up once. The chain couples TRBV12-3 or TRBV12-4 to TRBJ2-1, with D perhaps TRBD1 or TRBD2 (5 bases each). The CDR3 is 13 residues long. V lost 8 bases to trimming and J lost 1 base, with 9 bases between them. The CDR3 DNA follows: TGTGCCAGCCGACAGCGGTCCTACAATGAGCAGTTCTTC. Translating gives CASRQRSYNEQFF.

This clonotype came up many times. V gene TRBV4-1 combines with J gene TRBJ1-2, with a weak D call TRBD1 (6 bases). This CDR3 spans 15 amino acids. Trimming pared 1 base from V and 3 bases from J, leaving 12 bases between. Germline V gene sequence: CDR1 MGHRA, CDR2 YSYEKL. The CDR3 region has the DNA TGCGCCAGCAGCCAAGTTCCAGGGGACTACTATGGCTACACCTTC. Translation: CASSQVPGDYYGYTF.

The CDR3: CASTRGGLTEAFF. CDR3 DNA sequence: TGTGCCAGTACCAGGGGGGGTCTCACTGAAGCTTTCTTT. The chain joins TRBV19 to TRBJ1-1, with 7 nucleotides matching TRBD1. Germline V gene data show CDR1 as LNHDA and CDR2 as SQIVND (reference sequence). The CDR3 contains 13 residues. With V trimmed by 7 bases and J by 4 bases, 6 bases remained unmatched.

In this sample, this clonotype turned up a few times. This chain connects TRBV6-5 to TRBJ2-1; 7 nucleotides align to TRBD2. The length of the CDR3 is 16 residues. The V segment lost 2 bases and the J segment 0 bases; nucleotides outside the gene matches: 4. Germline loops: CDR1 MNHEY, CDR2 SVGAGI. CDR3 residues: CASSYVGGSSYNEQFF. CDR3 sequence (DNA): TGTGCCAGCAGTTACGTTGGCGGGAGCTCCTACAATGAGCAGTTCTTC.

This clonotype was seen a few times. J is TRBJ1-3 and V is TRBV4-1; D is uncertain. This CDR3 region has 16 residues. CDR1 and CDR2 (germline): MGHRA, YSYEKL. The germline V and J ends were trimmed by 1 base and 2 bases, with 12 bases remaining between them. The CDR3 DNA reads TGCGCCAGCAGCCAAGGGATGTCGGGTACTGGAAACACCATATATTTT. Translation gives CASSQGMSGTGNTIYF.

This clonotype was detected only a few times. The J gene is TRBJ2-7, the V gene TRBV29-1; 8 bases fit TRBD1. Trimming at V came to 6 bases and at J to 2 bases, leaving 9 bases not matched to a gene. CDR1 and CDR2 (germline): SQVTM, ANQGSEA. This CDR3 is built from 14 residues. The CDR3 DNA is TGCAGCGTCCAAGCAGGACAGGGTACCTACGAGCAGTACTTC. The encoded protein is CSVQAGQGTYEQYF.

This clonotype was seen only a few times. The V and J genes are TRBV24-1 and TRBJ2-7, with TRBD1 matching 7 bases. In germline, CDR1 is KGHDR, CDR2 SFDVKD. Trimming removed 9 bases from V and 3 bases from J; junction bases left unmatched: 7. This CDR3 comprises 13 residues. The CDR3 sequence: CATSTGLHYEQYF. CDR3 coding DNA: TGTGCCACCTCGACAGGGTTACACTACGAGCAGTACTTC.

Written as DNA, the CDR3 is TGCAGTGCCCCCTCCGGGACTAGCGGCGACAATGAGCAGTTCTTC. Its protein product is CSAPSGTSGDNEQFF. J is TRBJ2-1 and V is TRBV20-1, with 11 bases identical to TRBD2. The CDR3 has 15 residues. Per the germline V gene, CDR1 is DFQATT and CDR2 is SNEGSKA (reference sequence). With 6 bases clipped from V and 5 bases from J, the junction kept 9 bases outside the gene matches.

The gene calls are TRBV7-9 and TRBJ2-5; D is uncertain. V dropped 5 bases and J dropped 5 bases, with 12 bases sitting between them. CDR1 is SEHNR and CDR2 is FQNEAQ in the germline V gene (reference sequence). The CDR3 spans 13 residues. DNA for the CDR3: TGTGCCAGCAGCCTCGGCAGGTCGGAGACCCAGTACTTC. It encodes CASSLGRSETQYF.

The V gene is TRBV27, the J gene TRBJ1-2; D is unresolved. CDR3 size: 14 residues. V shed 4 bases and J shed 7 bases, with 16 bases lying between them. CDR1 is MNHEY and CDR2 is SMNVEV in the germline V gene (reference sequence). This CDR3 reads CASSSLIEVSGYTF. In nucleotides, the CDR3 is TGTGCCAGCAGTTCCCTAATTGAAGTCAGTGGCTACACCTTC.

J is TRBJ2-5 and V is TRBV24-1, with D uncertain. V lost 9 bases and J lost 4, with 20 bases in between. CDR1 and CDR2 (germline): KGHDR, SFDVKD. This CDR3 spans 15 amino acids. Here the CDR3 reads CATGPGGSLGETQYF. Written as DNA, the CDR3 is TGTGCCACCGGGCCGGGTGGCTCACTCGGAGAGACCCAGTACTTC.

There are a few counts of this clonotype. The chain is built from TRBV4-2 and TRBJ2-3; 11 bases are a match to TRBD1. From germline, CDR1 is LGHNA and CDR2 YNFKEQ. Losses at the gene ends were 4 bases for V and 6 bases for J; bases not matched to a gene: 9. The CDR3 is 16 amino acids. Here the CDR3 DNA reads TGTGCCAGCAGCCCGGTAGGACAGGGGGCATCGGATACGCAGTATTTT. Protein: CASSPVGQGASDTQYF.

The chain is built from TRBV10-3 and TRBJ2-5, with unresolved D. Trimming removed 10 bases from V and 5 bases from J, with 14 bases in between. Looked up from germline, CDR1 is ENHRY and CDR2 is SYGVKD. The CDR3 length is 12 residues. The CDR3 is CATNWNGETQYF. In DNA form, the CDR3 reads TGTGCCACCAACTGGAATGGGGAGACCCAGTACTTC.

This clonotype was picked up many times. This chain uses TRBV12-3 or TRBV12-4 with TRBJ1-5, with unresolved D. Between the trimmed V and J ends, which lost 3 bases and 4 bases, there was a span of 10 bases. The CDR3 is made up of 14 amino acids. CDR3 DNA: TGTGCCAGCAGTTTCCGCCGGACTAATCAGCCCCAGCATTTT. It codes for CASSFRRTNQPQHF.

This clonotype has at least ten counts. The chain couples TRBV5-5 to TRBJ1-2; 9 nucleotides align to TRBD1. Germline loops: CDR1 SGHKS, CDR2 YYEKEE (reference sequence). The CDR3 sequence is 14 residues long. The J segment lost 2 bases and the V segment lost 4 bases, leaving 3 bases of the junction unmatched. CDR3 nucleotide sequence: TGTGCCAGCAGCCCCGGGACAGGGAACTATGGCTACACCTTC. Protein: CASSPGTGNYGYTF.

The J gene is TRBJ2-3, the V gene TRBV6-5; D tentatively reads TRBD1 or TRBD2 (5 bases each). With 0 bases removed from V and 0 bases from J, the gap between germline ends came to 7 bases. The CDR3 is made up of 15 amino acids. Germline loops: CDR1 MNHEY, CDR2 SVGAGI. The CDR3 DNA reads TGTGCCAGCAGTTACTCCAGGGACAGCACAGATACGCAGTATTTT. Its protein product is CASSYSRDSTDTQYF.

V is TRBV7-8 and J is TRBJ2-3; 13 nucleotides match TRBD2. This CDR3 spans 17 amino acids. CDR1 SGHVS and CDR2 FQNEAQ come from the germline V gene. V lost 5 bases to trimming and J lost 6 bases; unmatched junction nucleotides: 11. The CDR3 protein is CASSPYRTSGGADTQYF. The CDR3 region has the DNA TGTGCCAGCAGCCCCTACCGGACTAGCGGGGGCGCGGATACGCAGTATTTT.

CDR3 sequence reads: CASSLLRDLTDTQYF. In DNA form, the CDR3 reads TGCGCCAGCAGCTTGTTAAGGGACTTGACAGATACGCAGTATTTT. This chain connects TRBV5-1 to TRBJ2-3; D is possibly TRBD2 (6 bases). Germline V CDR1 and CDR2: SGHRS, YFSETQ. The CDR3 has 15 amino acids. Between the trimmed V and J ends, which lost 1 base and 3 bases, there was a span of 12 bases. Drawing the rest from reference TRBV5-1 and TRBJ2-3, the complete variable domain is KAGVTQTPRYLIKTRGQQVTLSCSPISGHRSVSWYQQTPGQGLQFLFEYFSETQRNKGNFPGRFSGRQFSNSRSEMNVSTLELGDSALYLCASSLLRDLTDTQYFGPGTRLTVL.

The DNA of the CDR3 is TGTGCCATCCTCCTGGCCGGGGAGCTGTTTTTT. Its translation is CAILLAGELFF. This rearrangement joins TRBV10-3 to TRBJ2-2; D gene unclear. Germline CDR1 ENHRY, CDR2 SYGVKD. This CDR3 comprises 11 residues. V lost 8 bases, J lost 6 bases, and 7 bases lay in between.